Included here is one T cell receptor beta chain sequence, with context. The antigen is undetermined. Assay: immunoSEQ multiplex PCR; the TCRdb copy retains only in-frame clones and omits some. The sample carries about 160,000 clones, 94% recorded once. The record originates from a study of T cell responses to AZD1222 COVID-19 vaccine. Study outcomes and limitations: At study baseline, merely five or six AZD1222 recipients were seropositive. Per reports, nearly half of all spike-specific TCRs target regions that are unmutated in variants.

The sequence was obtained from an adult in good health. The material sequenced was peripheral blood, taken on day 0 of AZD1222 vaccination.

CDR3 residues: CASSDGAGGPNTGELFF. The CDR3 DNA reads as TGTGCCAGCAGTGACGGGGCCGGGGGGCCGAACACCGGGGAGCTGTTTTTT. The V and J genes are TRBV6-4 and TRBJ2-2; TRBD2 might be the D (7 bases). V lost 2 bases and J 0 bases, leaving 13 bases between the germline ends. This CDR3 comprises 17 residues. Per the germline V gene, CDR1 is MRHNA and CDR2 is SNTAGT.